This T cell receptor beta chain emerged from a study of blood T cell repertoires in COVID-19. Study-wide background: Nucleic acid was either cDNA or gDNA, and it came from T cells, B-cell-depleted T cells, or PBMCs.

Seattle-derived patients entered the study during active infection and were followed longitudinally. In the study's own analysis: For nucleated cells, counts were estimated from reference gene primer amplification. Only in-frame clones appear in the TCRdb table, and some are missing; sequencing was by immunoSEQ multiplex PCR. The V and J calls and clone size come from that table; D and trimming were worked out from the DNA. The sample records about 180,000 clones, 80% to 90% being singletons. Germline V gene lookup returns CDR1 LGHNA and CDR2 YNFKEQ. The CDR3 runs 14 residues. The ends were cut back, 6 bases at V and 5 bases at J, with 13 bases in the middle.

This TCR derives from a woman over 75 with COVID-19, enrolled during active disease. The V and J genes are TRBV4-2 and TRBJ1-4; D might be TRBD1 (5 bases). What was sequenced was peripheral blood. CDR3 protein: CASSPQGLNEKLFF. For the CDR3, the DNA is TGTGCCAGCAGTCCTCAGGGTCTAAATGAAAAACTGTTTTTT.